Below, 30 T cell receptor beta chains from the same sample are listed, as sequenced in a study of beta chain features in type 1 diabetes. Expressed TCRB transcripts were sequenced after all isolated RNA was converted to cDNA. TCRdb's table, derived via immunoSEQ multiplex PCR, lists solely in-frame clones and lacks some. The data hold hundreds of thousands of clones, with 15% observed a single time. Source material: naive CD4+ T cells from blood. The receptor source for this set is a man in his late teens or twenties in good health.

Regarding this clone: A much larger clone differs from this one at a single base, so this may be a read error. This chain uses TRBV27 with TRBJ1-4; D gene uncertain. V lost 2 bases to trimming and J lost 9 bases, with 4 bases between them. The CDR3 contains 11 residues. The germline V gene has CDR1 MNHEY and CDR2 SMNVEV (reference sequence). CDR3 sequence reads: CASSLGQKLFF. CDR3 nucleotide sequence: TGTGCCAGCAGTTTAGGGCAAAAACTGTTTTTT.

This chain links TRBV10-3 with TRBJ2-7; the D gene is possibly TRBD2 (6 bases). V lost 7 bases and J lost 2, with 12 bases in between. Germline lookup yields CDR1 ENHRY and CDR2 SYGVKD. The CDR3 runs 13 residues. Here the CDR3 DNA reads TGTGCCATCACTCCAGGGAGGACCTACGAGCAGTACTTC. Translating gives CAITPGRTYEQYF.

The sample holds a few counts of this clone. At one of its ends the junction is not consistent with the germline gene, which may arise from a read error. The chain has TRBV4-1 and TRBJ2-7; 10 nucleotides agree with TRBD1. Germline V CDR1 and CDR2: MGHRA, YSYEKL. The CDR3 has 14 amino acids. CDR3 loop: CASRQAGQGYEQYF. The DNA of the CDR3 is TGCGCCAGCAGGCAAGCGGGACAGGGGTACGAGCAGTACTTC.

J is TRBJ2-7 and V is TRBV9; the D is unclear. V lost 4 bases and J lost 5, with 22 bases in between. The CDR3 is 16 residues long. Per germline, CDR1 SGDLS and CDR2 YYNGEE. CDR3 sequence: CASSFCGPIRSHEQYF. In DNA, the CDR3 is TGTGCCAGCAGCTTCTGCGGACCAATTCGATCCCACGAGCAGTACTTC.

In its sample, this clone was seen many times. The V and J genes are TRBV28 and TRBJ2-1; D remains ambiguous. CDR1 MDHEN and CDR2 SYDVKM come from the germline V gene. The CDR3 loop spans 14 amino acids. Trimming took off 5 bases at V and 7 bases at J, with 15 bases between the two ends. The CDR3 DNA reads as TGTGCCAGCAGTCTTCGGGCCCTCCTTAATGAGCAGTTCTTC. It yields the protein CASSLRALLNEQFF.

The CDR3, as DNA: TGTGCCATCAGTGAGTCCCGGCTCCTGATCAATGAGCAGTTCTTC. Its translation: CAISESRLLINEQFF. J is TRBJ2-1 and V is TRBV10-3, with D uncertain. CDR1 and CDR2 (germline): ENHRY, SYGVKD. The CDR3 covers 15 residues. The V gene lost 0 bases and the J gene lost 6 bases, with 12 bases spanning the gap.

The chain is built from TRBV7-9 and TRBJ1-2; unclear D gene. CDR1 is SEHNR, CDR2 FQNEAQ, per germline (reference sequence). V was shortened by 1 base and J by 7 bases, with 13 bases between the two germline ends. This CDR3 has 14 residues. The CDR3 reads CASSLDTPNGGYTF. For the CDR3, the DNA is TGTGCCAGCAGCTTAGACACCCCAAACGGTGGCTACACCTTC.

This clone has more than one count but fewer than ten. J is TRBJ1-5 and V is TRBV28, with D maybe TRBD1 (6 bases). With 5 bases removed from V and 4 bases from J, the gap between germline ends came to 15 bases. In germline, CDR1 is MDHEN, CDR2 SYDVKM. The CDR3 is 15 residues long. CDR3 in amino acids: CASSPTGLSNQPQHF. The CDR3 DNA follows: TGTGCCAGCAGTCCGACAGGATTATCTAATCAGCCCCAGCATTTT.

This clone was detected only a few times. V usage is TRBV29-1 and J usage is TRBJ2-1, with TRBD1 as a possible D gene (6 bases). This CDR3 has 13 amino acids. V was cut by 2 bases and J by 7 bases, with 12 bases left in between. The germline V gene has CDR1 SQVTM and CDR2 ANQGSEA. CDR3 amino acids: CSVEKRGTNEQFF. CDR3 nucleotide sequence: TGCAGCGTTGAAAAGAGGGGGACGAATGAGCAGTTCTTC.

This clone was detected a few times. The V call is TRBV21-1, the J call TRBJ1-1. TRBV21-1 is deemed a pseudogene. There are 15 residues in the CDR3. The CDR3 is CASSKVTGSNTEAFF. The CDR3 DNA follows: TGTGCCAGCAGCAAAGTTACCGGATCGAACACTGAAGCTTTCTTT.

The rearrangement joins TRBV5-1 to TRBJ2-7; possible D gene TRBD2, 5 bases. Germline V lookup: CDR1 SGHRS, CDR2 YFSETQ. CDR3 length: 16 amino acids. Trimming left V 5 bases short and J 5 bases short, with 23 bases between. CDR3 sequence (DNA): TGCGCCAGCAGTCGGCCATTACGGACTCCCACTAACGAGCAGTACTTC. It translates to CASSRPLRTPTNEQYF.

The table lists this clone with a few counts. The rearrangement joins TRBV7-2 to TRBJ2-5; D not resolved. Germline V gives CDR1 SGHTA, CDR2 FQGNSA. The CDR3 is made up of 11 amino acids. Trimming took 5 bases from V and 9 from J, leaving 10 bases between them. The CDR3 loop is CASSPELAQYF. CDR3 DNA: TGTGCCAGCAGCCCCGAGCTGGCCCAGTACTTC.

This clone appeared a few times. V usage is TRBV21-1 and J usage is TRBJ1-5; the table's D gene call, TRBD1, was not cross checked with the DNA. TRBV21-1 is tagged as a pseudogene. The CDR3 spans 14 residues. CDR3 bases: TGTGCCAGCAGCAGGCAGTATAGCAATCAGCCCCAGCATTTT. It yields the protein CASSRQYSNQPQHF.

CDR3: CASSSLDPEVGNTIYF. DNA of the CDR3: TGTGCCAGCTCATCACTCGACCCTGAAGTTGGAAACACCATATATTTT. The chain employs TRBV18 and TRBJ1-3; D is unclear. The CDR3 covers 16 residues. Germline lookup yields CDR1 KGHSH and CDR2 LQKENI. V lost 5 bases and J lost 3, with 17 bases in between.

The chain carries TRBV5-1 and TRBJ2-3, with D hard to call. The V and J ends lost 0 bases and 6 bases respectively, with 8 bases between them. Germline V gene data show CDR1 as SGHRS and CDR2 as YFSETQ. The CDR3 is made up of 13 amino acids. The CDR3 coding sequence is TGCGCCAGCAGCTTGGTGAGGATGGATACGCAGTATTTT. This codes for CASSLVRMDTQYF. Complete variable domain (other parts from reference TRBV5-1 and TRBJ2-3): KAGVTQTPRYLIKTRGQQVTLSCSPISGHRSVSWYQQTPGQGLQFLFEYFSETQRNKGNFPGRFSGRQFSNSRSEMNVSTLELGDSALYLCASSLVRMDTQYFGPGTRLTVL.

V is TRBV7-2 and J is TRBJ1-1; 7 nucleotides align to TRBD1. The V and J ends lost 3 bases and 1 base, in that order; junction bases with no gene match: 8. Germline CDR1 reads SGHTA; CDR2 reads FQGNSA. The CDR3 spans 16 residues. The CDR3 spells CASSLARGHGNTEAFF. In DNA form, the CDR3 reads TGTGCCAGCAGCTTGGCGAGGGGGCATGGGAACACTGAAGCTTTCTTT. The full variable domain, with the rest looked up from reference TRBV7-2 and TRBJ1-1, is GAGVSQSPSNKVTEKGKDVELRCDPISGHTALYWYRQSLGQGLEFLIYFQGNSAPDKSGLPSDRFSAERTGGSVSTLTIQRTQQEDSAVYLCASSLARGHGNTEAFFGQGTRLTVV.

This clone was picked up a small number of times. This rearrangement joins TRBV9 to TRBJ1-3; D call uncertain. Germline CDR1 reads SGDLS; CDR2 reads YYNGEE. V gave up 6 bases and J gave up 0 bases, with 16 bases separating them. This CDR3 region has 16 residues. The CDR3 bases are TGTGCCAGCACTACTCACGGGCTCCACTCTGGAAACACCATATATTTT. Amino acid sequence: CASTTHGLHSGNTIYF.

This clone turned up a few times. The chain has TRBV11-1 and TRBJ1-2; D is possibly TRBD1 (5 bases). The CDR3 spans 13 residues. CDR1 SGHAT and CDR2 FQDESV come from the germline V gene (reference sequence). With 2 bases removed from V and 8 bases from J, the gap between germline ends came to 12 bases. CDR3 residues: CASSLNRGIGYTF. The CDR3 DNA follows: TGTGCCAGCAGCTTAAATCGGGGGATCGGCTACACCTTC.

This clone was counted between two and nine times. The chain uses TRBV5-1 and TRBJ2-7; D not certain. The CDR3 extends over 17 amino acids. CDR1 SGHRS and CDR2 YFSETQ come from the germline V gene. V lost 4 bases to trimming and J lost 0 bases, with 20 bases between them. The CDR3 region has the DNA TGCGCCAGCAGCGCTGCTCTGAATCGGTTGGGCTCCTACGAGCAGTACTTC. Protein: CASSAALNRLGSYEQYF.

This clone was seen a handful of times. This sequence joins TRBV28 and TRBJ2-3; 7 bases are a match to TRBD1. CDR3 length equals 14 residues. CDR1 is MDHEN and CDR2 is SYDVKM in the germline V gene. The junction had 5 bases not matched to a gene; V was cut back by 6 bases and J by 2 bases. The CDR3 DNA sequence: TGTGCCAGCAGGAGAACAGGGGTCACAGATACGCAGTATTTT. It is translated as CASRRTGVTDTQYF.

This clone was seen a few times. V gene TRBV7-9 combines with J gene TRBJ2-7; D gene unclear. The length of the CDR3 is 15 residues. The germline V and J ends were trimmed by 3 bases and 9 bases, with 21 bases remaining between them. Germline values: CDR1 SEHNR, CDR2 FQNEAQ (reference sequence). The CDR3 reads CASSLLLLTATGQYF. The CDR3 coding sequence is TGTGCCAGCAGCTTGCTTTTGTTGACGGCTACGGGGCAGTACTTC.

The V and J genes are TRBV9 and TRBJ2-6; D uncertain. The V and J ends lost 1 base and 7 bases respectively, with 9 bases between them. CDR1 SGDLS and CDR2 YYNGEE come from the germline V gene. CDR3 length equals 14 residues. The CDR3 bases are TGTGCCAGCAGCGTAAAGCTGGAAGCCAACGTCCTGACTTTC. Its protein product is CASSVKLEANVLTF.

About this clone itself: Other DNA sequences of this sample code for an identical CDR3. The chain carries TRBV29-1 and TRBJ1-1; D uncertain. Trimming pared 4 bases from V and 1 base from J, leaving 7 bases between. The CDR3 has 12 amino acids. Per the germline V gene, CDR1 is SQVTM and CDR2 is ANQGSEA. CDR3 loop: CSVGRGNTEAFF. The CDR3 nucleotides are TGCAGCGTTGGCCGGGGGAACACTGAAGCTTTCTTT. Supplemented by reference TRBV29-1 and TRBJ1-1, the full variable domain reads SAVISQKPSRDICQRGTSLTIQCQVDSQVTMMFWYRQQPGQSLTLIATANQGSEATYESGFVIDKFPISRPNLTFSTLTVSNMSPEDSSIYLCSVGRGNTEAFFGQGTRLTVV.

The genes are TRBV18 and TRBJ1-1, with D possibly matching TRBD1 (6 bases). CDR3 length equals 13 residues. Trimming cost V 5 bases and J 3 bases, with 10 bases left between them. Germline CDR1 is KGHSH and CDR2 is LQKENI. The CDR3 nucleotides are TGTGCCAGCTCATCCAACAGGGACACTGAAGCTTTCTTT. This encodes CASSSNRDTEAFF.

The rearrangement uses TRBV14 and TRBJ2-1; D not certain. Trimming took 0 bases from V and 10 from J, leaving 13 bases between them. Per germline, CDR1 SGHDN and CDR2 FVKESK. The CDR3 is made up of 14 amino acids. CDR3 sequence (DNA): TGTGCCAGCAGCCAAGATTTAAGATCCGGAGAGCAGTTCTTC. Amino acids: CASSQDLRSGEQFF.

This clone was counted a few times. The chain couples TRBV5-1 to TRBJ2-7; D might be TRBD1 (6 bases). V gave up 4 bases and J gave up 4 bases, with 15 bases separating them. CDR3 length equals 14 residues. In germline, CDR1 is SGHRS, CDR2 YFSETQ. CDR3 nucleotide sequence: TGCGCCAGCAGCATGATCCGGGACACTTACGAGCAGTACTTC. Residues: CASSMIRDTYEQYF.

The table lists this clone with a few counts. This chain joins TRBV7-2 and TRBJ1-5, with no clear D. There are 14 residues in the CDR3. Trimming removed 0 bases at V and 4 bases at J, with 7 bases between. Germline V CDR1 and CDR2: SGHTA, FQGNSA. CDR3 DNA: TGTGCCAGCAGCTTAGCGGTAAGGAATCAGCCCCAGCATTTT. Translation gives CASSLAVRNQPQHF.

This clone was picked up a small number of times. V is TRBV2 and J is TRBJ2-2; D is unresolved. The CDR3 has 13 amino acids. The ends were cut back, 6 bases at V and 4 bases at J, with 9 bases in the middle. Germline CDR1 is SNHLY and CDR2 is FYNNEI. The CDR3 nucleotides are TGTGCCAGCAGGAAAGAGCGCACCGGGGAGCTGTTTTTT. Its translation: CASRKERTGELFF.

The rearrangement joins TRBV12-5 to TRBJ2-1, with 9 bases fitting TRBD1. This CDR3 comprises 17 residues. Germline assignment: CDR1 LGHNT and CDR2 FRNRAP. Losses at the gene ends were 9 bases for V and 2 bases for J; bases not matched to a gene: 14. CDR3 loop: CASTSRTGAGAYNEQFF. CDR3 sequence (DNA): TGTGCTAGCACAAGCCGGACAGGGGCCGGAGCCTACAATGAGCAGTTCTTC.

The V gene is TRBV5-1, the J gene TRBJ2-7, with 12 bases fitting TRBD1. This CDR3 is 15 amino acids long. Germline assignment: CDR1 SGHRS and CDR2 YFSETQ. The V segment lost 2 bases and the J segment 9 bases; nucleotides outside the gene matches: 9. The DNA of the CDR3 is TGCGCCAGCAGCTTCGACGGGACAGGGGGCGCCCGGCAGTACTTC. Its translation: CASSFDGTGGARQYF.